One T cell receptor beta chain is described in this entry. Its antigen is undetermined. This specimen belongs to a study of T cells in tuberculosis. Study information: In South Africa, adults with active tuberculosis were compared with IGRA-negative and latently infected IGRA-positive adolescents.

The study's findings and limits: GMM-specific TCRs were nearer to active tuberculosis alpha repertoires, suggesting expansion. Using the GMM-specific repertoire gave 87% accuracy versus around 70% with motifs.

Regarding time point: new active TB diagnosis, blood taken before or within 7 days of starting treatment. Positive smear microscopy and/or M. tuberculosis culture confirmed active disease. Clones were sequenced by immunoSEQ multiplex PCR, and TCRdb holds only the in-frame ones, with some missing. The sample lists 25,000 to 35,000 clones; more than 70% were seen once. The sequencing here drew on PBMCs, taken at tuberculosis diagnosis. The origin of this receptor is an adult with tuberculosis.

The CDR3 region is CAISELAGTYNEQFF. DNA of the CDR3: TGTGCCATCAGTGAACTAGCGGGGACCTACAATGAGCAGTTCTTC. The chain couples TRBV10-3 to TRBJ2-1, with 10 nucleotides matching TRBD2. The V segment lost 3 bases and the J segment 2 bases; nucleotides outside the gene matches: 1. CDR3 size: 15 residues. CDR1 and CDR2 (germline): ENHRY, SYGVKD.